A selection of T cell receptor beta chains follows, all from one sample in a study of T cell responses to AZD1222 COVID-19 vaccine. Some clones are missing from TCRdb's copy, which holds only in-frame ones; the method was immunoSEQ multiplex PCR. The sample includes about 170,000 clones, roughly 89% of them seen just once. The sequenced sample was peripheral blood, obtained on day 0 of AZD1222 vaccination. The receptors come from an adult in good health. Both conserved end residues are trimmed from each CDR3.

V gene,CDR3 length,J gene,CDR3 protein
TRBV6-2/TRBV6-3,12,TRBJ1-5,ASSPRPTNQPQH
TRBV6-1,14,TRBJ2-3,ASSERTSRWPDTQY
TRBV9,13,TRBJ1-6,ASREGGSQNSPLH
TRBV11-2,13,TRBJ2-3,ASSFLGTSADTQY
TRBV24-1,11,TRBJ2-3,ATSDLTEDTQY
TRBV19,12,TRBJ2-7,ASSPTGFLHEQY
TRBV7-9,15,TRBJ1-5,ASSFNGSLGGNQPQH
TRBV5-6,13,TRBJ2-2,ASSSLTEVLRELF
TRBV4-1,13,TRBJ1-2,ASSQDGAPNYGYT
TRBV4-2,12,TRBJ1-1,ASSGGQGRTEAF
TRBV6-5,10,TRBJ1-2,AGLWPGHGYT
TRBV7-3,13,TRBJ2-7,ASSPSSGRTNEQY
TRBV10-2,11,TRBJ1-2,ASSDGRGLGYT
TRBV4-1,13,TRBJ1-3,ASSLSDTSGNTIY
TRBV30,12,TRBJ2-7,AWSTFGNAYEQY
TRBV10-3,11,TRBJ2-7,ATDPGSSDEQY
TRBV18,13,TRBJ2-1,ASSPGLGPYNEQF
TRBV6-4,13,TRBJ2-3,ASSDASGGADTQY
TRBV5-1,12,TRBJ1-2,ASSLSGPAYGYT
TRBV29-1,12,TRBJ2-5,SVPTGTVQETQY
TRBV3-1/TRBV3-2,12,TRBJ2-2,ASRRGLNTGELF
TRBV7-9,11,TRBJ1-1,ASSLGQATEAF
TRBV5-1,13,TRBJ2-7,ASSLVSGPRNEQY
TRBV19,14,TRBJ2-1,ASSTRGTSGYNEQF